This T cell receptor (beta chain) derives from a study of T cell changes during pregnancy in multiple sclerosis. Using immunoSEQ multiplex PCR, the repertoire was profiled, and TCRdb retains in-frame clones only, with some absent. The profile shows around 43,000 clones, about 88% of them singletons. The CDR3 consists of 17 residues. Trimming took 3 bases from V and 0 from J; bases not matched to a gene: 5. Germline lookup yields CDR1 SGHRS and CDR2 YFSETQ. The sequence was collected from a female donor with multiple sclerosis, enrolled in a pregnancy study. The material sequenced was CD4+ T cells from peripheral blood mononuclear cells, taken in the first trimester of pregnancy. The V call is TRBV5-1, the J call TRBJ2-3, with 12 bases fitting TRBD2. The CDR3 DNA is TGCGCCAGCAGCTGGCCTCTAGCGGGAGGGAGCACAGATACGCAGTATTTT. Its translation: CASSWPLAGGSTDTQYF.